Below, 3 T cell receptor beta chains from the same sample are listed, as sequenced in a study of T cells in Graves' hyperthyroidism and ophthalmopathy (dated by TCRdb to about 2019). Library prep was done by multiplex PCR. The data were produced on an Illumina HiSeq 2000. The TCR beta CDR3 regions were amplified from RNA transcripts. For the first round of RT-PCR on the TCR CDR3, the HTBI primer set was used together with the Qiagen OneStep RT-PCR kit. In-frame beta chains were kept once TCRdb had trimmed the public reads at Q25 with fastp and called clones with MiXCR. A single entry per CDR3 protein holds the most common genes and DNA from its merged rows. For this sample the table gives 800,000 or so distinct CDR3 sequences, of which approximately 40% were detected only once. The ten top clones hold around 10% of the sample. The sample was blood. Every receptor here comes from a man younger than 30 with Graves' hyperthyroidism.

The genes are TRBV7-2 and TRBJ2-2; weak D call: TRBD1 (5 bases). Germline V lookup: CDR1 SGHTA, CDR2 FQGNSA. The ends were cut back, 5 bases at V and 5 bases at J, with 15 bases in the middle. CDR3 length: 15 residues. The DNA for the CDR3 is TGTGCCAGCAGCCACGGGTCCAGGGTAACCGGGGAGCTGTTTTTT. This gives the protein CASSHGSRVTGELFF.

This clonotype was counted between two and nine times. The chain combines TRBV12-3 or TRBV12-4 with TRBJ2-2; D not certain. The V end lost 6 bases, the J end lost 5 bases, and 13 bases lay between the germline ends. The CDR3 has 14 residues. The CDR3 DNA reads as TGTGCCAGCAGCCGAAGACGGCAAACCGGGGAGCTGTTTTTT. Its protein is CASSRRRQTGELFF.

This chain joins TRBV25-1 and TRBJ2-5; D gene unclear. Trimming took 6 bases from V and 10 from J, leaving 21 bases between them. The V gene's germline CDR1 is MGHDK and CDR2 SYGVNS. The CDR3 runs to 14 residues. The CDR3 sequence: CASSPYYSWLDQYF. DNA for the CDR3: TGTGCCAGCAGCCCATATTATAGCTGGCTGGACCAGTACTTC.